This T cell receptor beta chain was obtained from a study of cytotoxic CD8 clonotypes in ibrutinib-treated CLL. Assay: immunoSEQ multiplex PCR; the TCRdb copy retains only in-frame clones and omits some. The table records hundreds of thousands of clones, roughly 67% of them present only once. Only a few counts were recorded for this clone. The CDR3 spans 12 residues. Germline V gives CDR1 WSHSY, CDR2 SAAADI. V was clipped by 4 bases and J by 3 bases, with 6 bases between them. The chain recombines TRBV10-2 with TRBJ2-5; D remains unclear. The source material was PBMCs, sampled after 36 months of ibrutinib treatment. The sequence derives from a human donor with chronic lymphocytic leukemia. DNA of the CDR3: TGCGCCAGCAGTGTGAACGAAGAGACCCAGTACTTC. It encodes CASSVNEETQYF.